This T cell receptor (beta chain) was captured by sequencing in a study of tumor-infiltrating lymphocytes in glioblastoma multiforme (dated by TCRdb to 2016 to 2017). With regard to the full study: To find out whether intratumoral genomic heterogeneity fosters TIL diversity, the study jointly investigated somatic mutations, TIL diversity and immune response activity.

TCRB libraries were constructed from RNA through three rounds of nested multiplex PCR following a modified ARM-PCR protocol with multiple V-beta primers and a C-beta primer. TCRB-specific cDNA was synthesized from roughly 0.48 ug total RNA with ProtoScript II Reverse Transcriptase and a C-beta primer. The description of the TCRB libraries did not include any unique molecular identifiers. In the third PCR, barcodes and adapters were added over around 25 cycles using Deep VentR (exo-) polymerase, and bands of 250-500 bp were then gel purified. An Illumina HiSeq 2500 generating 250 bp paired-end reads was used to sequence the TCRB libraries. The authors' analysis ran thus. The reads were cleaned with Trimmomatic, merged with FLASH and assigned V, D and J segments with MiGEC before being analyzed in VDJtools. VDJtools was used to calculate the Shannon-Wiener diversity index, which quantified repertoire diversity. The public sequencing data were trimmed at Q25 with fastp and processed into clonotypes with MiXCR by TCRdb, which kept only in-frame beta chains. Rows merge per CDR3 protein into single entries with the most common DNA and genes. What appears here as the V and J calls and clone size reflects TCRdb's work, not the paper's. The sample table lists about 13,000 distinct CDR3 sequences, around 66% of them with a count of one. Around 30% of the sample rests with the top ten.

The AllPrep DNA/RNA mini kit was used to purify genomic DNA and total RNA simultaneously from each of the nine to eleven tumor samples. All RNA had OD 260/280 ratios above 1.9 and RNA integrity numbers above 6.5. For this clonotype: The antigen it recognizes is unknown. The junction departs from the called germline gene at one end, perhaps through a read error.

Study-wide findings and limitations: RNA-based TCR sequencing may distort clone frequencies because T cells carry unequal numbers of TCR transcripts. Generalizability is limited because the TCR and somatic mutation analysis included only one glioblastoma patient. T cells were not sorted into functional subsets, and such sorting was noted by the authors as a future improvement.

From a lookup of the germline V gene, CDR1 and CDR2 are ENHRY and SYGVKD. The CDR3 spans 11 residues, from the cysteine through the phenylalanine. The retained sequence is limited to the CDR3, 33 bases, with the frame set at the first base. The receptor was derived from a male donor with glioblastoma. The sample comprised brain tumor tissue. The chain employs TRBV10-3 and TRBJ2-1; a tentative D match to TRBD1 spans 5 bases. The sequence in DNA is TGTGCCATCACAGGGAACGATGAGCAGCTCTTC. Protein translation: CAITGNDEQLF.